This T cell receptor (beta chain) was recorded in a study of cytomegalovirus exposure and HLA in healthy donors. Study-level results: A later analysis linked a missense DCLRE1C variant to TCR beta V- and J-gene trimming. Later analysis identified about 18,000 TCR beta sequences associated with HLA alleles, using a false discovery rate threshold of 0.05. There were reportedly fewer N-insertions in an Asian-associated ancestry cluster than the roughly 670-donor mean, in a later analysis.

Primers for the PCR totalled 60 Vbeta and 13 Jbeta. Only in-frame clones appear in the TCRdb table, and some are missing; sequencing was by immunoSEQ multiplex PCR. The sample carries 100,000 to 150,000 clones, around 76% recorded once. Concerning this clone itself: The antigen is unknown.

CDR3 length equals 14 residues. The V segment lost 3 bases and the J segment 5 bases; nucleotides outside the gene matches: 7. The V gene's germline CDR1 is SNHLY and CDR2 FYNNEI. Sequenced input: PBMCs. The V gene is TRBV2, the J gene TRBJ2-7, with 7 bases fitting TRBD1. The receptor was derived from an older woman in good health and CMV-seropositive. The CDR3 nucleotides read TGTGCCAGCAGTGACCCGGGTACAGGGGACGAGCAGTACTTC. Amino acid sequence: CASSDPGTGDEQYF.